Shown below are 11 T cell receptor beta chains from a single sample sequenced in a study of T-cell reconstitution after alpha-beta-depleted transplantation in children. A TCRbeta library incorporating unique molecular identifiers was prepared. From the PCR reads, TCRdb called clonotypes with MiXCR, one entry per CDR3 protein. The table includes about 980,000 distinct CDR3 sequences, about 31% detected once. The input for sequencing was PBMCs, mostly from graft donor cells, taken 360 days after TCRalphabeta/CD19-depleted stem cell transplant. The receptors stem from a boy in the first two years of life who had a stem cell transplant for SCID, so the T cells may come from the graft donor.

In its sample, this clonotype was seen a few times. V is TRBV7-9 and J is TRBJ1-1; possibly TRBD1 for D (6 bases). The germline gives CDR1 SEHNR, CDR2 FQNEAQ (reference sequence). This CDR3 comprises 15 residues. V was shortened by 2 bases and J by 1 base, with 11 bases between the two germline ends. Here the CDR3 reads CASSLRGLENTEAFF. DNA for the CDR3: TGTGCCAGCAGCTTACGGGGGCTGGAGAACACTGAAGCTTTCTTT.

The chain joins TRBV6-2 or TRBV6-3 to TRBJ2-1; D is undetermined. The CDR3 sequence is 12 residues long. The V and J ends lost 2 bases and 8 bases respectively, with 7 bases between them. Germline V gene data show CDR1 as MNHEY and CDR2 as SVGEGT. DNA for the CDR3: TGTGCCAGCAGTTACGAGCCCCATGAGCAGTTCTTC. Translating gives CASSYEPHEQFF.

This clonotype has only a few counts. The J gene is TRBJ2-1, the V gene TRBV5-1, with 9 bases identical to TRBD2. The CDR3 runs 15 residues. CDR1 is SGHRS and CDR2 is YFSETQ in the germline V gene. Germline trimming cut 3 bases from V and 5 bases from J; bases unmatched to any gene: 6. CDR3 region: CASSSLAGLHNEQFF. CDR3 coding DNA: TGCGCCAGCAGCTCCCTAGCGGGGCTCCACAATGAGCAGTTCTTC.

The CDR3 region is CASSLRGAGAKNIQYF. Here the CDR3 DNA reads TGTGCCAGCAGTTTGCGGGGGGCCGGGGCCAAAAACATTCAGTACTTC. The chain carries TRBV6-5 and TRBJ2-4; 8 bases map to TRBD2. The CDR3 has 16 residues. Germline lookup yields CDR1 MNHEY and CDR2 SVGAGI. After removal of 4 bases from V and 1 base from J, the junction contained 6 bases not matched to a gene.

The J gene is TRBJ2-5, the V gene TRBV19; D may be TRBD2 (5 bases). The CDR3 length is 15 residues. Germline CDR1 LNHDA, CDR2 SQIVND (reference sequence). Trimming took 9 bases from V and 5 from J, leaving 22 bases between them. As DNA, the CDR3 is TGTGCCAGCGCCCCCCGAGGAGTCCGGAGGGAGACCCAGTACTTC. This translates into CASAPRGVRRETQYF.

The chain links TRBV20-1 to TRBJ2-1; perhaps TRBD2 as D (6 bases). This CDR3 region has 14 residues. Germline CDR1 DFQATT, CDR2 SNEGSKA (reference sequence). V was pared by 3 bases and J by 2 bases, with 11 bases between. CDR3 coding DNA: TGCAGTGCTAGTTCGGGACTGCCCTACAATGAGCAGTTCTTC. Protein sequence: CSASSGLPYNEQFF.

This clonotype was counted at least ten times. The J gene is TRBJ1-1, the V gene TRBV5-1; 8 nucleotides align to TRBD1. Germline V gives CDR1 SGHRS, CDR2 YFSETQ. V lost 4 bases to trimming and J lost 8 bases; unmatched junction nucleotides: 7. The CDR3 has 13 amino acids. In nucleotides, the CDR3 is TGCGCCAGCAGCCTCGGACAGGGCGCAGAAGCTTTCTTT. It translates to CASSLGQGAEAFF.

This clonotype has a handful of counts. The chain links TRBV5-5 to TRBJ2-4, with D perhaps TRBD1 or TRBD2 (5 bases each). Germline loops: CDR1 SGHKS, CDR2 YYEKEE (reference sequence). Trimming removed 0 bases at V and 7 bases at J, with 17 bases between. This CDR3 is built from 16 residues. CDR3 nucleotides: TGTGCCAGCAGCTTGGATGGTCCCAACGGGGCGAACATTCAGTACTTC. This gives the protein CASSLDGPNGANIQYF.

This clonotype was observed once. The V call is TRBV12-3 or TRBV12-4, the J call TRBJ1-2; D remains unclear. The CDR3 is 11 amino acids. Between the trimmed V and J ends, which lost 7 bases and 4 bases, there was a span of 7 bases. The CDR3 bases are TGTGCCAGCAATCAGCTCTATGGCTACACCTTC. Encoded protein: CASNQLYGYTF.

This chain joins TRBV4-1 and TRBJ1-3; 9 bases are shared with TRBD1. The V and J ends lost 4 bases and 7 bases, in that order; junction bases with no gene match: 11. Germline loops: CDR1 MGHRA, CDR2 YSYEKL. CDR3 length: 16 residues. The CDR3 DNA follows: TGCGCCAGCAGCCGAGCTACGGGACAGGGACTGAACACCATATATTTT. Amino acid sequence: CASSRATGQGLNTIYF.

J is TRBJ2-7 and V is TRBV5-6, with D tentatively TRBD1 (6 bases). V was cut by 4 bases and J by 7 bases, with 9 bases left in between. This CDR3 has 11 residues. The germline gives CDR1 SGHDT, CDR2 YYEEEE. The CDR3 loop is CASSGRGEQYF. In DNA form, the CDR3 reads TGTGCCAGCAGCGGCAGGGGTGAGCAGTACTTC.